The 7 T cell receptor beta chains listed next were all sequenced from one sample in a study of kidney transplant recipient with SARS-CoV-2 infection. MiXCR was run by TCRdb on the reads, yielding one entry per CDR3 protein. The sample yields fewer than 250,000 distinct CDR3 sequences, around 30% seen once. The sequenced sample was a blood sample, obtained at baseline and around day 120 from a kidney transplant recipient. The receptor set was obtained from a male patient aged 25 to 39 who had COVID-19 and was a kidney transplant recipient. Some T cells may trace back to the graft donor.

The table lists this clonotype with many counts. This chain uses TRBV28 with TRBJ2-3; D may be TRBD1 or TRBD2 (5 bases each). In germline, CDR1 is MDHEN, CDR2 SYDVKM. V was cut by 6 bases and J by 2 bases, with 24 bases left in between. The CDR3 sequence is 18 residues long. This CDR3 reads CASREYRGARGHTDTQYF. For the CDR3, the DNA is TGTGCCAGCAGGGAATACCGAGGGGCTAGGGGCCACACAGATACGCAGTATTTT.

About this clonotype: This may stem from a read error, because a much larger clone lies one nucleotide away. The J gene is TRBJ2-3, the V gene TRBV13, with D perhaps given as TRBD1 or TRBD2 (5 bases each). From germline, CDR1 is PRHDT and CDR2 FYEKMQ (reference sequence). This CDR3 is 15 amino acids long. The germline V and J ends were trimmed by 5 bases and 0 bases, with 12 bases remaining between them. DNA for the CDR3: TGTGCCAGCAGCCGGGACCCCCTTAGCACAGATACGCAGTATTTT. Residues: CASSRDPLSTDTQYF.

This clonotype was recorded at least ten times. CDR3 nucleotides: TGTGCCAGCAGACTACAGGGATCTGGAAACACCATATATTTT. Its protein product is CASRLQGSGNTIYF. The chain carries TRBV12-3 or TRBV12-4 and TRBJ1-3, with D perhaps TRBD1 (6 bases). The germline V and J ends were trimmed by 6 bases and 1 base, with 10 bases remaining between them. CDR3 length: 14 residues.

The sample holds many counts of this clonotype. The rearrangement uses TRBV28 and TRBJ2-2; TRBD2 agrees at 8 bases. Germline CDR1 MDHEN, CDR2 SYDVKM. The CDR3 loop spans 14 amino acids. After removal of 8 bases from V and 2 bases from J, the junction contained 4 bases not matched to a gene. Here the CDR3 reads CASCGGFNTGELFF. The CDR3, as DNA: TGTGCCAGCTGCGGGGGGTTTAACACCGGGGAGCTGTTTTTT. Supplemented by reference TRBV28 and TRBJ2-2, the full variable domain reads DVKVTQSSRYLVKRTGEKVFLECVQDMDHENMFWYRQDPGLGLRLIYFSYDVKMKEKGDIPEGYSVSREKKERFSLILESASTNQTSMYLCASCGGFNTGELFFGEGSRLTVL.

This clonotype was detected many times. The V call is TRBV20-1, the J call TRBJ2-3; possibly TRBD2 for D (6 bases). CDR3 length: 14 amino acids. Germline lookup yields CDR1 DFQATT and CDR2 SNEGSKA (reference sequence). The V gene lost 3 bases and the J gene lost 3 bases, with 13 bases spanning the gap. Here the CDR3 reads CSASPLATTDTQYF. CDR3 bases: TGCAGTGCTAGTCCCCTAGCGACGACAGATACGCAGTATTTT.

This clonotype was found many times. The rearrangement uses TRBV3-1 and TRBJ1-1; no clear D gene. The V end lost 5 bases, the J end lost 4 bases, and 23 bases lay between the germline ends. Germline V gene data show CDR1 as LGHDT and CDR2 as YNNKEL (reference sequence). The CDR3 spans 17 residues. The CDR3 here is CASSFMSPISIRTEAFF. The CDR3 nucleotides read TGTGCCAGCAGCTTCATGAGTCCCATTTCAATTCGCACTGAAGCTTTCTTT. Combining the CDR3 with reference TRBV3-1 and TRBJ1-1 gives the whole variable domain DTAVSQTPKYLVTQMGNDKSIKCEQNLGHDTMYWYKQDSKKFLKIMFSYNNKELIINETVPNRFSPKSPDKAHLNLHINSLELGDSAVYFCASSFMSPISIRTEAFFGQGTRLTVV.

This clonotype came up a few times. This chain links TRBV5-6 with TRBJ2-5; D ambiguous. The V end lost 0 bases, the J end lost 5 bases, and 17 bases lay between the germline ends. The CDR3 is 16 residues long. CDR1 is SGHDT and CDR2 is YYEEEE in the germline V gene. The CDR3 DNA is TGTGCCAGCAGCTTGGGTTTGCCCAAGGCGGTGGAGACCCAGTACTTC. This encodes CASSLGLPKAVETQYF.